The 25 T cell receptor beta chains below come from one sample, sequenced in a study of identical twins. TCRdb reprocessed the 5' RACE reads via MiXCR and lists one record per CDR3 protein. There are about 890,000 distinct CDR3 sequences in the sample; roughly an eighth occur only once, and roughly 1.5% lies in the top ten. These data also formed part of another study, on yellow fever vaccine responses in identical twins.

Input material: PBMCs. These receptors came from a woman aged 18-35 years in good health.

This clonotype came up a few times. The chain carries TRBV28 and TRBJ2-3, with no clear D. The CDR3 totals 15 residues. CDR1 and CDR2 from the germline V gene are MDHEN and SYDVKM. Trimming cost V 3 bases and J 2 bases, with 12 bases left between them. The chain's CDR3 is CASSFPRVYTDTQYF. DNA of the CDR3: TGTGCCAGCAGTTTTCCCCGAGTTTACACAGATACGCAGTATTTT.

As DNA, the CDR3 is TGTGCCAGCAGTCCCAAATCCGGGACTAGCCTTCGATACAATGAGCAGTTCTTC. The encoded protein is CASSPKSGTSLRYNEQFF. This chain joins TRBV12-3 or TRBV12-4 and TRBJ2-1; 9 bases fit TRBD2. V was clipped by 5 bases and J by 4 bases; unmatched bases: 15. The CDR3 totals 18 residues.

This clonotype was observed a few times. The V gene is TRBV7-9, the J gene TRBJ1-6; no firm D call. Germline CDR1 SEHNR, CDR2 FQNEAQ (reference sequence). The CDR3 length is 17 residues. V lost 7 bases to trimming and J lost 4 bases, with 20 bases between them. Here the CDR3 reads CASTKSDARSYNSPLHF. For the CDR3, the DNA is TGTGCCAGCACCAAATCGGACGCGCGTTCGTATAATTCACCCCTCCACTTT.

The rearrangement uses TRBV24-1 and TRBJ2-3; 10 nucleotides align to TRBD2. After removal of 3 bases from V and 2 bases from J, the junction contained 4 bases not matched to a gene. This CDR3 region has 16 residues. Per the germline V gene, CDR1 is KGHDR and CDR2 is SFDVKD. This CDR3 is CATSDPSGGHTDTQYF. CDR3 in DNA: TGTGCCACCAGTGATCCTAGCGGGGGCCACACAGATACGCAGTATTTT.

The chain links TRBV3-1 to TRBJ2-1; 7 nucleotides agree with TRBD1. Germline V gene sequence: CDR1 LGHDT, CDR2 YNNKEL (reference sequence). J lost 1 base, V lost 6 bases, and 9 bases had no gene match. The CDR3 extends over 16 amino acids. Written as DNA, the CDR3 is TGTGCCAGCAGGGCGGCAGAACAGGGGTCCTACAATGAGCAGTTCTTC. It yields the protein CASRAAEQGSYNEQFF.

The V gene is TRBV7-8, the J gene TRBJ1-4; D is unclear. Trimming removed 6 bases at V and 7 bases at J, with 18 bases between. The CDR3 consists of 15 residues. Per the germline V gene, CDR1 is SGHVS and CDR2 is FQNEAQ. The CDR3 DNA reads TGTGCCAGCAGACCTAGATGGCAGTCGGGTGAAAAACTGTTTTTT. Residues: CASRPRWQSGEKLFF.

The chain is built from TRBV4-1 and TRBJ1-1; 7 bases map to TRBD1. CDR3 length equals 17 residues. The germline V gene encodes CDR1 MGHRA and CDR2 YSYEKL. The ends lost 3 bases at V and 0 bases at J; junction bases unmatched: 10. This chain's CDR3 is CASSHRLPGGMNTEAFF. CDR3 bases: TGCGCCAGCAGCCACCGACTACCAGGGGGGATGAACACTGAAGCTTTCTTT.

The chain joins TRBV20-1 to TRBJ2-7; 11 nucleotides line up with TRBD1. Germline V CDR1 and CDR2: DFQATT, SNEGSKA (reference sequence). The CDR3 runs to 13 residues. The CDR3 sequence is CSPYGDRGDEQYV. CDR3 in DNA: TGCAGCCCTTACGGGGACAGGGGGGACGAGCAGTACGTC.

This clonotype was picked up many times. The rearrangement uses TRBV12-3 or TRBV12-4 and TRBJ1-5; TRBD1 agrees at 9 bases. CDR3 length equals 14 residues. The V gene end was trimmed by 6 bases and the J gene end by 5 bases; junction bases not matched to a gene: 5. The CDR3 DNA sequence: TGTGCCAGCAGGCAGACAGGGGGGGATCAGCCCCAGCATTTT. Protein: CASRQTGGDQPQHF.

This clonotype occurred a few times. CDR3 region: CSARDPGLASPYNEQFF. The CDR3 nucleotides are TGCAGTGCTAGGGACCCGGGACTAGCTTCGCCCTACAATGAGCAGTTCTTC. The chain has TRBV20-1 and TRBJ2-1, with 9 bases matching TRBD2. This CDR3 comprises 17 residues. The trim removed 3 bases at V and 2 bases at J, leaving 11 bases unmatched. The germline V gene has CDR1 DFQATT and CDR2 SNEGSKA (reference sequence).

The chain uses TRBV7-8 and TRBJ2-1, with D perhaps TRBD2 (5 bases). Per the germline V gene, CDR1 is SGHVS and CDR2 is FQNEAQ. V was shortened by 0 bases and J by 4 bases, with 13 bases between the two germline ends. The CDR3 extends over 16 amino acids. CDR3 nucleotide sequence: TGTGCCAGCAGCTTAGCGGGAGCCCCCCCGTACAATGAGCAGTTCTTC. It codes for CASSLAGAPPYNEQFF.

CDR3 nucleotide sequence: TGTGCCACCAGCAGAGATAGGTCGGCAGATACGCAGTATTTT. Translating it yields CATSRDRSADTQYF. This chain connects TRBV15 to TRBJ2-3, with D unclear. V was clipped by 0 bases and J by 4 bases, with 8 bases between them. CDR3 size: 14 residues. The V gene's germline CDR1 is LNHNV and CDR2 YYDKDF (reference sequence).

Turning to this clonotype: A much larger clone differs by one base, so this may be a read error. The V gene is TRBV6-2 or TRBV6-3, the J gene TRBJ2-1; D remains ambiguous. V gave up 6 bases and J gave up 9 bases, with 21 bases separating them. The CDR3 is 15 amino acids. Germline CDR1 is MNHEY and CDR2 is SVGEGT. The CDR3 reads CASRHGGPIMGEQFF. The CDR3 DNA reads TGTGCCAGCAGGCACGGCGGTCCAATAATGGGTGAGCAGTTCTTC.

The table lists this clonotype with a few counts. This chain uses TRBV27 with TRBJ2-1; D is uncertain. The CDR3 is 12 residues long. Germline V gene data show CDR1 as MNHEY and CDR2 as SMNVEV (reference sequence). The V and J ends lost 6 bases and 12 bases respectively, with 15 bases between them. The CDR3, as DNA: TGTGCCAGCAGAGCCTCCCGTCGGGTGCAGTTCTTC. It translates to CASRASRRVQFF.

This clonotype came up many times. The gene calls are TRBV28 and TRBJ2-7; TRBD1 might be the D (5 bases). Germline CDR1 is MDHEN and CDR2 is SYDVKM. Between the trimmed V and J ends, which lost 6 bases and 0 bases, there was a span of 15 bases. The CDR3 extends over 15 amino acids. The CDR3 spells CASRKTERSSYEQYV. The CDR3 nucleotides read TGTGCCAGCAGAAAGACAGAAAGGAGCTCCTACGAGCAGTACGTC.

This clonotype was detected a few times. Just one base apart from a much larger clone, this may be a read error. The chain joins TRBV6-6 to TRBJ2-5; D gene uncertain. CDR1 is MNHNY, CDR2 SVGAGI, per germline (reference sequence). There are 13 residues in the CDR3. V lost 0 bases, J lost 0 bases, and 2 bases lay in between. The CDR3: CASSYSNQETQYF. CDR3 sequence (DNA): TGTGCCAGCAGTTACTCCAACCAAGAGACCCAGTACTTC.

The DNA of the CDR3 is TGTGCCAGCCTCAGGGAAAGCTCTGGGGCCAACGTCCTGACTTTC. Protein sequence: CASLRESSGANVLTF. This sequence joins TRBV6-1 and TRBJ2-6; possibly TRBD1 for D (5 bases). The germline CDR1 and CDR2 sequences are MNHNS and SASEGT. The length of the CDR3 is 15 residues. Trimming took 8 bases from V and 0 from J, leaving 11 bases between them.

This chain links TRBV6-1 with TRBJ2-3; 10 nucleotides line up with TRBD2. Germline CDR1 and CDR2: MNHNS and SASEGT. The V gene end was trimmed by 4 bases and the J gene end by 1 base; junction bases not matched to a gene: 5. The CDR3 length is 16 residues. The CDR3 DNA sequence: TGTGCCAGCAGTGTTTCGCTAGCGGGGGGCACAGATACGCAGTATTTT. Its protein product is CASSVSLAGGTDTQYF.

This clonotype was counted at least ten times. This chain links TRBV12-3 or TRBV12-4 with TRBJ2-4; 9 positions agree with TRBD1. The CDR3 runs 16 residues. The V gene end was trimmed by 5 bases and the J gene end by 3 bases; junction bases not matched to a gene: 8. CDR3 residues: CASSPQGAGVKNIQYF. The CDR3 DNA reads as TGTGCCAGCAGTCCACAGGGGGCTGGAGTCAAAAACATTCAGTACTTC.

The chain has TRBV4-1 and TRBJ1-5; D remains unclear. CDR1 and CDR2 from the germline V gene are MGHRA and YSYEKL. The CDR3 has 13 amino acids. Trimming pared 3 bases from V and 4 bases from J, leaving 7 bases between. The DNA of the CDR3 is TGCGCCAGCAGCCATTCCGCTAATCAGCCCCAGCATTTT. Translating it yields CASSHSANQPQHF.

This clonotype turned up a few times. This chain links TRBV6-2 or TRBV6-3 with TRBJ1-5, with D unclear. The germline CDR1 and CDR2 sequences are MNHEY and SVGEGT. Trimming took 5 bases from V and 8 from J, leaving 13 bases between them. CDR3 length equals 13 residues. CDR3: CASSGQDSEPQHF. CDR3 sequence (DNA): TGTGCCAGCAGTGGGCAGGATTCTGAGCCCCAGCATTTT.

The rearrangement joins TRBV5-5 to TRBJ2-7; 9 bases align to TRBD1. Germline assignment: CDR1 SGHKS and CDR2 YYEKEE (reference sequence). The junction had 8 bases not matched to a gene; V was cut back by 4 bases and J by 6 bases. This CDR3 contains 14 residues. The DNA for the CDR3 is TGTGCCAGCAGCCTACAGGGGGCTGCACGCGAGCAGTACTTC. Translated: CASSLQGAAREQYF.

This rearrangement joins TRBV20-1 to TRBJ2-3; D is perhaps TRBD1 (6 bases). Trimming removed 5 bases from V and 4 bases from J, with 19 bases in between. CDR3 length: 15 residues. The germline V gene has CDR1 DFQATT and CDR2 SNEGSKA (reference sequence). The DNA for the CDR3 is TGCAGTGCTGAGGGGGTTTCAGGGACACCAGATACGCAGTATTTT. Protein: CSAEGVSGTPDTQYF.

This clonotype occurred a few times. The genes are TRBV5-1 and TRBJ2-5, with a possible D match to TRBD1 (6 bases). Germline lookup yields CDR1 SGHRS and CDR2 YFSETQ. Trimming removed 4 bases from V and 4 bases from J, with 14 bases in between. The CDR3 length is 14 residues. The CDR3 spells CASSTTGSVETQYF. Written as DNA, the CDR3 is TGCGCCAGCAGCACCACAGGGTCCGTAGAGACCCAGTACTTC.

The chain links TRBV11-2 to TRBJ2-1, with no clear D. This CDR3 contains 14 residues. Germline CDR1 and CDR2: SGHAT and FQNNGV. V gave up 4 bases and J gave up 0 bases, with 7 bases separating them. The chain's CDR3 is CASSWVPSYNEQFF. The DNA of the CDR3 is TGTGCCAGCAGCTGGGTCCCCTCCTACAATGAGCAGTTCTTC.